These 17 T cell receptor beta chains came from one sample sequenced in a study of blood T cell repertoires in COVID-19. The protocol was immunoSEQ multiplex PCR, while the TCRdb copy is restricted to in-frame clones and leaves out a portion. In the table there are 73,000 or so clones, about 86% of which are singletons. The specimen sequenced was peripheral blood. The source is a man aged 45-60 years with active COVID-19.

This clone showed up just once. The J gene is TRBJ2-3, the V gene TRBV18; the D gene is possibly TRBD1 (5 bases). CDR3 length: 15 residues. Trimming stripped 2 bases from V and 6 bases from J, with 15 bases between. The germline V gene encodes CDR1 KGHSH and CDR2 LQKENI. CDR3 residues: CASSPIGADLDTQYF. The CDR3 DNA is TGTGCCAGCTCACCAATAGGGGCCGACTTGGATACGCAGTATTTT.

The CDR3 spells CASSQDGGTIQETQYF. DNA for the CDR3: TGCGCCAGCAGCCAAGATGGAGGGACTATCCAAGAGACCCAGTACTTC. This chain connects TRBV4-1 to TRBJ2-5, with TRBD2 matching 7 bases. The CDR3 length is 16 residues. The junction had 5 bases not matched to a gene; V was cut back by 0 bases and J by 1 base. Germline V gene sequence: CDR1 MGHRA, CDR2 YSYEKL.

CDR3 residues: CASRNGLAGVHETQYF. CDR3 in DNA: TGTGCCAGCAGAAATGGACTAGCGGGAGTTCACGAGACCCAGTACTTC. The genes are TRBV6-6 and TRBJ2-5; TRBD2 matches at 13 bases. CDR3 length: 16 amino acids. CDR1 and CDR2 from the germline V gene are MNHNY and SVGAGI (reference sequence). V lost 6 bases to trimming and J lost 5 bases; unmatched junction nucleotides: 9.

This clone was recorded only once. The rearrangement uses TRBV6-5 and TRBJ2-5, with D maybe TRBD2 (6 bases). Germline V gene sequence: CDR1 MNHEY, CDR2 SVGAGI. The CDR3 covers 14 residues. Trimming stripped 6 bases from V and 3 bases from J, with 14 bases between. CDR3 DNA: TGTGCCAGCAGGTTACGGGGGATTAAAGAGACCCAGTACTTC. Translation: CASRLRGIKETQYF.

The chain uses TRBV29-1 and TRBJ2-1; TRBD2 matches 8 bases. Germline CDR1 SQVTM, CDR2 ANQGSEA. V was pared by 1 base and J by 0 bases, with 5 bases of the junction left unmatched. The CDR3 consists of 16 residues. CDR3 DNA sequence: TGCAGCGTTGAAGGGGGCGGGGGGAGCTCCTACAATGAGCAGTTCTTC. Translated: CSVEGGGGSSYNEQFF.

The chain is built from TRBV5-1 and TRBJ2-7; 12 bases fit TRBD1. The CDR3 is made up of 14 amino acids. Trimming cost V 0 bases and J 6 bases; bases outside gene matches: 1. Germline V gene sequence: CDR1 SGHRS, CDR2 YFSETQ. In DNA, the CDR3 is TGCGCCAGCAGCTTGGGGGGACAGGGGGCCGAGCAGTACTTC. Translation: CASSLGGQGAEQYF.

J is TRBJ2-3 and V is TRBV11-1, with TRBD1 identical over 7 bases. With V trimmed by 4 bases and J by 2 bases, 6 bases remained unmatched. CDR3 length: 15 amino acids. In germline, CDR1 is SGHAT, CDR2 FQDESV (reference sequence). CDR3: CASSYRQGNTDTQYF. CDR3 coding DNA: TGTGCCAGCAGCTACCGACAGGGTAACACAGATACGCAGTATTTT.

The chain uses TRBV6-5 and TRBJ2-7; 8 nucleotides line up with TRBD2. J gave up 4 bases and V 6 bases, and 5 bases lay outside the gene matches. The CDR3 runs to 13 residues. Germline loops: CDR1 MNHEY, CDR2 SVGAGI. The CDR3 sequence is CASSGGAGYEQYF. The CDR3 nucleotides are TGTGCCAGCAGCGGGGGGGCTGGTTACGAGCAGTACTTC.

The chain combines TRBV2 with TRBJ2-5; D uncertain. The germline V gene has CDR1 SNHLY and CDR2 FYNNEI. This CDR3 is 11 amino acids long. V was pared by 6 bases and J by 4 bases, with 6 bases between. The chain's CDR3 is CASRPGETQYF. For the CDR3, the DNA is TGTGCCAGCAGGCCAGGAGAGACCCAGTACTTC.

The chain employs TRBV7-2 and TRBJ2-3, with TRBD2 matching 7 bases. V trimming: 5 bases; J trimming: 2 bases; junction bases outside the gene matches: 13. The CDR3 runs to 17 residues. Germline CDR1 SGHTA, CDR2 FQGNSA. The CDR3 nucleotides are TGTGCCAGCAGCCTTCGGTGGGACTACCTTTACACAGATACGCAGTATTTT. It translates to CASSLRWDYLYTDTQYF.

The chain recombines TRBV5-4 with TRBJ2-3; 13 bases line up with TRBD2. V shed 4 bases and J 8 bases; nucleotides not matched to a gene: 10. The CDR3 contains 16 residues. From germline, CDR1 is SGHNT and CDR2 YYREEE (reference sequence). The CDR3 nucleotides are TGTGCCAGCAGCGGGAAGGGACTAGCGGGATTGGCTACGCAGTATTTT. Translation gives CASSGKGLAGLATQYF.

The genes are TRBV28 and TRBJ2-7; TRBD2 matches 16 bases. Germline trimming cut 6 bases from V and 4 bases from J; bases unmatched to any gene: 9. Germline assignment: CDR1 MDHEN and CDR2 SYDVKM. The length of the CDR3 is 17 residues. CDR3 loop: CASSGWGLAGGPYEQYF. The CDR3 bases are TGTGCCAGCAGCGGGTGGGGACTAGCGGGAGGGCCGTACGAGCAGTACTTC.

This chain links TRBV28 with TRBJ1-1; no clear D. The CDR3 length is 12 residues. Germline loops: CDR1 MDHEN, CDR2 SYDVKM. Trimming took off 3 bases at V and 2 bases at J, with 4 bases between the two ends. CDR3 residues: CASSFLNTEAFF. CDR3 nucleotide sequence: TGTGCCAGCAGTTTTTTAAACACTGAAGCTTTCTTT.

The genes are TRBV5-4 and TRBJ2-3; TRBD2 agrees at 8 bases. The CDR3 is 16 residues long. V was clipped by 0 bases and J by 2 bases; unmatched bases: 5. CDR1 and CDR2 (germline): SGHNT, YYREEE (reference sequence). CDR3 DNA sequence: TGTGCCAGCAGCTTGGGAACGGGAGGGAACACAGATACGCAGTATTTT. Protein product: CASSLGTGGNTDTQYF.

The CDR3 coding sequence is TGTGCCAGCAGCCAAGATAGGGGAGGTTGGCAGTTCTTC. Translating it yields CASSQDRGGWQFF. The rearrangement links TRBV3-1 (or the pseudogene TRBV3-2) to TRBJ2-1; possible D gene TRBD2, 6 bases. V lost 0 bases to trimming and J lost 12 bases, with 12 bases between them. In germline, CDR1 is LGHDT, CDR2 YNNKEL (reference sequence). This CDR3 comprises 13 residues.

This clone was counted once. This chain joins TRBV2 and TRBJ2-3; no clear D gene. With 6 bases removed from V and 6 bases from J, the gap between germline ends came to 7 bases. The CDR3 extends over 11 amino acids. Per germline, CDR1 SNHLY and CDR2 FYNNEI. In nucleotides, the CDR3 is TGTGCCAGCAGAGCTTGGGATACGCAGTATTTT. Translation: CASRAWDTQYF.

About this clone: A junction boundary mismatches the germline segment, possibly from a read error. The V gene is TRBV29-1, the J gene TRBJ2-3; possibly TRBD1 for D (5 bases). CDR1 is SQVTM, CDR2 ANQGSEA, per germline. CDR3 length equals 13 residues. The CDR3 DNA reads as TGCAGCGTAGAAGGAGACAGCCCCGATACGCAGTATTTT. Translated, it gives CSVEGDSPDTQYF.